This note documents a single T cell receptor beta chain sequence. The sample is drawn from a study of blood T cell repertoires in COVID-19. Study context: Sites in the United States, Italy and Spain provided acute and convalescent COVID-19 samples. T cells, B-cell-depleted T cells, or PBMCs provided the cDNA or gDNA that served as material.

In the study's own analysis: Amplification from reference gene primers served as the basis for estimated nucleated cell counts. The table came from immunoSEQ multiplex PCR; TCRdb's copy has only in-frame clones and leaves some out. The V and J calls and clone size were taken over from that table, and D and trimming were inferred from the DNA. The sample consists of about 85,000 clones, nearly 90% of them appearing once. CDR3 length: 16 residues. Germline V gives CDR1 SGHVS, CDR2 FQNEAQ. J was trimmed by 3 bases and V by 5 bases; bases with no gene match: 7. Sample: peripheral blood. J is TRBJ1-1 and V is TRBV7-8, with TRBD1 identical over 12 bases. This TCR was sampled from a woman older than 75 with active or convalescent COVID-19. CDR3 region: CASSTGTGGLDTEAFF. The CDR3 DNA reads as TGTGCCAGCAGCACCGGGACAGGGGGCTTGGACACTGAAGCTTTCTTT.